Presented here are 8 T cell receptor beta chains from one specimen sequenced in a study of patients and donors after allogeneic stem cell transplantation. TCRdb passed the RT-PCR reads through MiXCR, listing each CDR3 protein once. The sample has roughly 880,000 distinct CDR3 sequences; 18% are singletons. The sample was blood, either unsorted or a sorted T cell fraction (not recorded which). Every receptor here comes from a human donor who was either an allogeneic HSCT recipient or a stem cell or donor lymphocyte infusion donor (not recorded which). It is not recorded whose cells these are; they may come from a transplant donor.

Worth noting for this clonotype: A single base separates this from a much larger clone, so it may be a read error. V usage is TRBV12-3 or TRBV12-4 and J usage is TRBJ2-7, with TRBD2 matching 13 bases. Trimming at V came to 5 bases and at J to 5 bases, leaving 6 bases not matched to a gene. The CDR3 consists of 15 residues. In DNA, the CDR3 is TGTGCCAGCAGTCCACCGGGACTAGCGGGAAACGAGCAGTACTTC. Translation gives CASSPPGLAGNEQYF.

The rearrangement links TRBV3-1 to TRBJ2-7; 8 bases are shared with TRBD1. J lost 7 bases, V lost 4 bases, and 9 bases had no gene match. The CDR3 loop spans 14 amino acids. Germline V CDR1 and CDR2: LGHDT, YNNKEL (reference sequence). CDR3 protein: CASSPAGQDLEQYF. CDR3 nucleotide sequence: TGTGCCAGCAGCCCTGCGGGACAGGATTTGGAGCAGTACTTC.

This clonotype occurred a few times. CDR3 sequence (DNA): TGTGCCAGCAGAATAAGGACAGGGGGTTACACCGGGGAGCTGTTTTTT. Encoded protein: CASRIRTGGYTGELFF. The chain recombines TRBV6-1 with TRBJ2-2, with 10 bases aligning to TRBD1. The germline CDR1 and CDR2 sequences are MNHNS and SASEGT. Germline trimming cut 6 bases from V and 3 bases from J; bases unmatched to any gene: 7. The CDR3 runs to 16 residues.

This chain joins TRBV2 and TRBJ2-4, with 7 bases that match TRBD1. The length of the CDR3 is 14 residues. Germline CDR1 SNHLY, CDR2 FYNNEI. With 6 bases clipped from V and 3 bases from J, the junction kept 5 bases outside the gene matches. The CDR3 coding sequence is TGTGCCAGCAGGGAGACAGGGCTCAAAAACATTCAGTACTTC. This sequence encodes CASRETGLKNIQYF.

The chain has TRBV27 and TRBJ2-1, with 8 bases lining up with TRBD1. V lost 8 bases to trimming and J lost 6 bases; unmatched junction nucleotides: 12. The CDR3 length is 15 residues. Germline-derived CDR1 and CDR2 are MNHEY and SMNVEV (reference sequence). The DNA of the CDR3 is TGTGCCAGCGGTTCAAGGACAGGGTTGATCAATGAGCAGTTCTTC. This translates into CASGSRTGLINEQFF.

This clonotype was detected ten times or more. The rearrangement uses TRBV29-1 and TRBJ2-7, with D tentatively TRBD1 or TRBD2 (5 bases each). The CDR3 spans 13 residues. Trimming cost V 4 bases and J 4 bases, with 14 bases left between them. CDR1 is SQVTM and CDR2 is ANQGSEA in the germline V gene. The CDR3 loop reads CSVGTGRGYEQYF. The CDR3 nucleotides read TGCAGCGTTGGAACAGGCCGAGGGTACGAGCAGTACTTC.

The sample holds a few counts of this clonotype. The chain recombines TRBV20-1 with TRBJ1-2; 9 bases line up with TRBD1. The length of the CDR3 is 14 residues. Looked up from germline, CDR1 is DFQATT and CDR2 is SNEGSKA (reference sequence). J lost 3 bases, V lost 1 base, and 3 bases had no gene match. CDR3 bases: TGCAGTGCTAGAGTGAGGGACAGGGACTATGGCTACACCTTC. Translation gives CSARVRDRDYGYTF.

V is TRBV2 and J is TRBJ2-5, with TRBD2 as a possible D gene (6 bases). Germline lookup yields CDR1 SNHLY and CDR2 FYNNEI. V shed 2 bases and J shed 5 bases, with 12 bases lying between them. This CDR3 has 14 residues. The chain's CDR3 is CASSETRLVETQYF. CDR3 DNA sequence: TGTGCCAGCAGTGAAACCCGACTAGTTGAGACCCAGTACTTC. The whole variable domain, filled in from reference TRBV2 and TRBJ2-5, reads EPEVTQTPSHQVTQMGQEVILRCVPISNHLYFYWYRQILGQKVEFLVSFYNNEISEKSEIFDDQFSVERPDGSNFTLKIRSTKLEDSAMYFCASSETRLVETQYFGPGTRLLVL.